These T cell receptor beta chains were read from a single sample in a study of blood T cell repertoires in COVID-19. The table came from immunoSEQ multiplex PCR; TCRdb's copy has only in-frame clones and leaves some out. Here the sample spans some 290,000 clones, about 90% being singletons. The sequenced sample was peripheral blood. These receptors came from a woman in her thirties or forties with COVID-19, enrolled during active disease. The CDR3 runs from the conserved cysteine through the conserved F or W. A D gene is named only where the DNA matches it firmly. Rows may omit the clone size; those that give it use once, few, many or a size class.

>TRBJ2-7|15|NA|TRBV19|TRBD1
TGTGCCAGTAGTACCCTGTGGGACAGCCAGGACGAGCAGTACTTC
CASSTLWDSQDEQYF
>TRBJ2-1|15|once|TRBV5-1|TRBD2
TGCGCCAGCAGCTTGGGCGGCGGGAGCCGAAATGAGCAGTTCTTC
CASSLGGGSRNEQFF
>TRBJ1-3|16|NA|TRBV11-3|NA
TGTGCCAGCAGCCTCAGGACATCTGCCTCTGGAAACACCATATATTTT
CASSLRTSASGNTIYF
>TRBJ2-1|15|NA|TRBV7-2|TRBD1
TGTGCCAGCAGCCTAAGGGACAGTCCTTACAATGAGCAGTTCTTC
CASSLRDSPYNEQFF
>TRBJ1-5|15|NA|TRBV5-5|NA
TGTGCCAGCAGCCCGATCGGGAGTATCGGACAGCCCCAGCATTTT
CASSPIGSIGQPQHF
>TRBJ2-6|13|NA|TRBV2|NA
TGTGCCAGCACCCCGGGAGCGGCCAACGTCCTGACTTTC
CASTPGAANVLTF
>TRBJ2-1|15|NA|TRBV24-1|TRBD1
TGTGCCACCAGTGATTTGCGGACAGGAAATAATGAGCAGTTCTTC
CATSDLRTGNNEQFF
>TRBJ1-2|13|NA|TRBV6-6|TRBD1
TGTGCCAGCAGCCCCGGGACAGGGTATGGCTACACCTTC
CASSPGTGYGYTF
>TRBJ1-3|14|NA|TRBV28|NA
TGTGCCAGCAGTTTACCTGCCAGTGGAAACACCATATATTTT
CASSLPASGNTIYF
>TRBJ1-3|14|NA|TRBV6-5|NA
TGTGCCAGCACTAAAGGACACCCTGGAAACACCATATATTTT
CASTKGHPGNTIYF
>TRBJ2-1|14|NA|TRBV7-2|NA
TGTGCCAGCAGCTTAGCGTCCGGGTACAATGAGCAGTTCTTC
CASSLASGYNEQFF
>TRBJ1-3|14|NA|TRBV28|NA
TGTGCCAGCAGGACAAATTCACCTGGAAACACCATATATTTT
CASRTNSPGNTIYF
>TRBJ2-1|17|once|TRBV9|NA
TGTGCCAGCAGCGTAGGAGGGGGTGGGGGCGCACACAATGAGCAGTTCTTC
CASSVGGGGGAHNEQFF
>TRBJ2-7|16|once|TRBV4-1|TRBD2
TGCGCCAGCAGCCAAGGGGGGGGTGGGACCTCCTACGAGCAGTACTTC
CASSQGGGGTSYEQYF
>TRBJ1-1|17|NA|TRBV9|TRBD1
TGTGCCAGCAGCCACCTATCGGGACAGGGGGGGGATGGTGAAGCTTTCTTT
CASSHLSGQGGDGEAFF
>TRBJ1-4|15|NA|TRBV4-1|TRBD1
TGCGCCAGCAGCCCCCCGGGGACAGGGCCTGAAAAACTGTTTTTT
CASSPPGTGPEKLFF
>TRBJ1-5|17|once|TRBV7-8|NA
TGTGCCAGCAGGCGCCACCCACGCAGGGGTGGCAATCAGCCCCAGCATTTT
CASRRHPRRGGNQPQHF
>TRBJ1-4|14|NA|TRBV5-8|NA
TGTGCCAGCAGCCGACGGGGGGTAGTGGAAAAACTGTTTTTT
CASSRRGVVEKLFF
>TRBJ1-2|15|NA|TRBV15|NA
TGTGCCACCAGCAGAGATGGCAGCCTAGACTATGGCTACACCTTC
CATSRDGSLDYGYTF
>TRBJ2-3|15|NA|TRBV18|NA
TGTGCCAGCTCACGAAACAGGGTGGGCACAGATACGCAGTATTTT
CASSRNRVGTDTQYF
>TRBJ2-1|14|NA|TRBV28|TRBD2
TGTGCCAGCAGTTTAGGGGGGGGAAAACGCGAGCAGTTCTTC
CASSLGGGKREQFF
>TRBJ2-4|12|NA|TRBV24-1|NA
TGTGCCGTCGCAGGGGAAGAAAACATTCAGTACTTC
CAVAGEENIQYF
>TRBJ1-2|15|NA|TRBV9|TRBD1
TGTGCCAGCAGCGTGACAGGGGAGGTAAACTATGGCTACACCTTC
CASSVTGEVNYGYTF
>TRBJ1-5|15|once|TRBV2|TRBD1
TGTGCCAGCAGCGGCCGACAGGGTAACAATCAGCCCCAGCATTTT
CASSGRQGNNQPQHF
>TRBJ2-7|13|NA|TRBV7-2|NA
TGTGCCAGCAGCTTGATGAGCTCCTACGAGCAGTACTTC
CASSLMSSYEQYF
>TRBJ1-4|13|NA|TRBV24-1|NA
TGTGCCACCAGTGATAACCGGGAGAATAAACTGTTTTTT
CATSDNRENKLFF
>TRBJ2-2|14|NA|TRBV27|NA
TGTGCCAGCAGTTTTACGGGGAGCACCGGGGAGCTGTTTTTT
CASSFTGSTGELFF
>TRBJ1-5|14|NA|TRBV27|TRBD1
TGTGCCAGCAGTGGACAGGGCGTCAATCAGCCCCAGCATTTT
CASSGQGVNQPQHF
>TRBJ2-5|12|NA|TRBV28|NA
TGTGCCAGCAGTTCAACTCTGAAGACCCAGTACTTC
CASSSTLKTQYF
>TRBJ2-2|13|NA|TRBV2|NA
TGTGCCAGCAGGCGCAGGGTTACCGGGGAGCTGTTTTTT
CASRRRVTGELFF
>TRBJ1-5|15|NA|TRBV6-5|TRBD1
TGTGCCAGCAGGAGACAGGGGGCCGGCAATCAGCCCCAGCATTTT
CASRRQGAGNQPQHF
>TRBJ2-2|17|NA|TRBV19|NA
TGTGCCAGTAGTATGTTAAGGGTGCGGGGTAACACCGGGGAGCTGTTTTTT
CASSMLRVRGNTGELFF
>TRBJ1-6|17|NA|TRBV28|NA
TGTGCCAGCAGTATGATAGGTGGCAGGGGATGGAATTCACCCCTCCACTTT
CASSMIGGRGWNSPLHF
>TRBJ1-2|13|NA|TRBV28|TRBD1
TGTGCCAGCACAGGACAGGAGGGGTATGGCTACACCTTC
CASTGQEGYGYTF
>TRBJ1-1|19|NA|TRBV28|TRBD1
TGTGCCAGCAGTCCCGAGCCTCACCGCATGACAGGGAGGTACACTGAAGCTTTCTTT
CASSPEPHRMTGRYTEAFF
>TRBJ2-5|15|NA|TRBV2|TRBD1
TGTGCCAGCAGCCGAAGCGGGACAGGGGAAGAGACCCAGTACTTC
CASSRSGTGEETQYF
>TRBJ1-1|11|NA|TRBV5-1|NA
TGCGCCAGCAGGGGAGTAGTTGAAGCTTTCTTT
CASRGVVEAFF
>TRBJ1-2|15|NA|TRBV6-5|NA
TGTGCCAGCAGTTATCTCCCCCAGGGTGGCAATGGCTACACCTTC
CASSYLPQGGNGYTF
>TRBJ2-7|16|few|TRBV5-4|NA
TGTGCCAGCAGCTTGGCTGGGGGCAGGGCCACCTACGAGCAGTACTTC
CASSLAGGRATYEQYF
>TRBJ2-3|16|NA|TRBV6-6|NA
TGTGCCAGCAGTCTCCTTTCAGGGATCGTCACAGATACGCAGTATTTT
CASSLLSGIVTDTQYF
>TRBJ2-3|13|NA|TRBV19|NA
TGTGCCAGTACCACGAGAGGCACAGATACGCAGTATTTT
CASTTRGTDTQYF
>TRBJ1-2|15|once|TRBV12-5|NA
TGTGCTAGTGGTTTGGGACCCGGGACACAGTATGGCTACACCTTC
CASGLGPGTQYGYTF